The rows below give T cell receptor beta chains drawn from one sample of a study of control samples from healthy donors and cancer patients. Profiling relied on immunoSEQ multiplex PCR, and the TCRdb table lists in-frame clones only, not all of them. The top ten hold less than 9.5% of the sample, which has 120,000 or so clones, about nine tenths seen once. Sequencing was carried out using blood. The receptors derive from a man in his forties in good health. Each CDR3 is given with its conserved first and last residue. Fields, in order: D gene, J gene, clone size, V gene, CDR3 DNA, CDR3 protein. D genes are given only for firm matches. Clone size is given for some rows only: seen once, a few or many times, or a class if the clone is expanded.

.,TRBJ1-1,.,TRBV7-9,TGTGCCAGCAGCTTAAAAGGACTTAACACTGAAGCTTTCTTT,CASSLKGLNTEAFF
.,TRBJ2-1,few,TRBV7-9,TGTGCCAGCAGCGGCCAGGGGTGGAATGAGCAGTTCTTC,CASSGQGWNEQFF
TRBD1,TRBJ1-5,once,TRBV6-5,TGTGCCAGCACCGAACAGGGGTATAGCAATCAGCCCCAGCATTTT,CASTEQGYSNQPQHF
.,TRBJ2-6,.,TRBV9,TGTGCCAGCAGCCCGACCAGGCTTTCTGGGGCCAACGTCCTGACTTTC,CASSPTRLSGANVLTF
TRBD1,TRBJ1-2,.,TRBV7-8,TGTGCCAGCAGCTTAGCGGGACAGGGTAAAGGCTACACCTTC,CASSLAGQGKGYTF
.,TRBJ1-2,.,TRBV2,TGTGCCAGCAGTGACGGGACGTACTATGGCTACACCTTC,CASSDGTYYGYTF
.,TRBJ2-2,.,TRBV4-1,TGCGCCAGCAGCCTAGAAGTACACAGGGTCGGGACCGGGGAGCTGTTTTTT,CASSLEVHRVGTGELFF
.,TRBJ1-1,.,TRBV6-2/TRBV6-3,.,CASSYSVGQGSGF
.,TRBJ1-1,.,TRBV6-5,TGTGCCAGCAGTTACAGATCCCAGGTGACGGACACTGAAGCTTTCTTT,CASSYRSQVTDTEAFF
.,TRBJ2-7,.,TRBV29-1,TGCAGCGTTGGGGCAGCCGGCTTTCGGAACGACGAGCAGTACTTC,CSVGAAGFRNDEQYF
.,TRBJ2-7,.,TRBV24-1,TGTGCCACCAGTGACGACAGGGGAGGGGCCTACGAGCAGTACTTC,CATSDDRGGAYEQYF
TRBD2,TRBJ2-7,few,TRBV2,TGTGCCAGCACCAAGGGACTAGCCGGCTACGAGCAGTACTTC,CASTKGLAGYEQYF
.,TRBJ1-5,.,TRBV6-5,TGTGCCAGCAGAACCCGTGGCAATCAGCCCCAGCATTTT,CASRTRGNQPQHF
TRBD1,TRBJ2-1,.,TRBV7-8,TGTGCCAGCAGCTTACGGGACAGGGTGAGGGGAGACGAGCAGTTCTTC,CASSLRDRVRGDEQFF
TRBD2,TRBJ2-1,.,TRBV7-9,TGTGCCAGCAGCTCCCGACTAGCGGGGTTAGAGCAGTTCTTC,CASSSRLAGLEQFF
.,TRBJ2-7,.,TRBV4-3,TGCGCCAGCAGCCAAGCTACGGGAGTACAAACCTACGAGCAGTACTTC,CASSQATGVQTYEQYF
TRBD1,TRBJ1-3,once,TRBV2,TGTGCCAGCAGCCGGGACAGGGGTGGAAACACCATATATTTT,CASSRDRGGNTIYF
TRBD1,TRBJ1-1,.,TRBV5-6,TGTGCCAGCTTCCCGGGACAGGGTTCGGGCACTGAAGCTTTCTTT,CASFPGQGSGTEAFF
.,TRBJ2-5,.,TRBV7-3,TGTGCCAGCAGCTTAAACTCCCAAGAGACCCAGTACTTC,CASSLNSQETQYF
.,TRBJ1-4,.,TRBV6-5,TGTGCCAGCAGTTACTCCGGGACAACGGAAAAACTGTTTTTT,CASSYSGTTEKLFF
.,TRBJ2-4,.,TRBV2,TGTGCCAGCACCGAGAGGGGGGAGAAAAACATTCAGTACTTC,CASTERGEKNIQYF
TRBD1,TRBJ1-5,once,TRBV19,TGTGCCAGTACCCCCGGGACAGGGGCCAATCAGCCCCAGCATTTT,CASTPGTGANQPQHF
.,TRBJ2-5,.,TRBV11-3,TGTGCCAGCACCGACACAGGATTCCAAGAGACCCAGTACTTC,CASTDTGFQETQYF
.,TRBJ2-3,.,TRBV9,TGTGCCAGCAGCGCCGGACTAAGCACAGATACGCAGTATTTT,CASSAGLSTDTQYF
.,TRBJ1-1,.,TRBV11-3,TGTGCCAGCAGACATAGACCTCCTCTGGGGTCCGGTGAAGCTTTCTTT,CASRHRPPLGSGEAFF
TRBD1,TRBJ2-7,.,TRBV11-3,TGTGCCAGCAGCCCCAGGGACAGTAGGTGGGAGCAGTACTTC,CASSPRDSRWEQYF
.,TRBJ2-3,.,TRBV3-1/TRBV3-2,TGTGCCAGCAGCCAAAACCCAGAAGATACGCAGTATTTT,CASSQNPEDTQYF
.,TRBJ1-2,once,TRBV24-1,TGTGCCACCCCCCCCCGGGGGGTCTATGGCTACACCTTC,CATPPRGVYGYTF
TRBD2,TRBJ2-7,.,TRBV18,TGTGCCAGCTCACTCAGAACTAGCGGGGACACCTACGAGCAGTACTTC,CASSLRTSGDTYEQYF
TRBD1,TRBJ1-6,.,TRBV9,TGTGCCAGCAGCGTAGGGGGACAGGGGCAACCCCTCCACTTT,CASSVGGQGQPLHF
TRBD2,TRBJ2-7,few,TRBV7-9,TGTGCCAGCAGCCCGGGGGGACCATACTACGAGCAGTACTTC,CASSPGGPYYEQYF
.,TRBJ2-7,.,TRBV7-2,TGTGCCAGCAGGAGGGGGGGCATGCCCTACGAGCAGTACTTC,CASRRGGMPYEQYF
TRBD1,TRBJ2-1,.,TRBV7-8,TGTGCCAGCAGCTTGACAGGGGGGTCCTACAATGAGCAGTTCTTC,CASSLTGGSYNEQFF
.,TRBJ1-1,.,TRBV11-3,TGTGCCAGCAGCTTTATGCAGGGTGGTATGAACACTGAAGCTTTCTTT,CASSFMQGGMNTEAFF
TRBD1,TRBJ1-2,.,TRBV15,TGTGCCACCAGCAAAATCGCGATCGGGACAGGGGATTATGGCTACACCTTC,CATSKIAIGTGDYGYTF
TRBD2,TRBJ2-3,.,TRBV6-6,TGTGCCAGCAGTTACTTCCGGGGCGGGGGAAGAGATACGCAGTATTTT,CASSYFRGGGRDTQYF
.,TRBJ1-1,.,TRBV12-1,TGTGCCATCCCCCTTTCTATCGCAGCTTTCTTT,CAIPLSIAAFF
.,TRBJ1-1,.,TRBV10-2,TGCGCCAGCAGTGAGGGGTGGGGGGGAAGACGCACTGAAGCTTTCTTT,CASSEGWGGRRTEAFF
.,TRBJ1-2,.,TRBV19,TGTGCCAGTAGTTCGAGGGGTGGCTACACCTTC,CASSSRGGYTF
.,TRBJ1-2,.,TRBV5-1,TGCGCCAGCAGCAGCGGACAAACTAACTATGGCTACACCTTC,CASSSGQTNYGYTF
.,TRBJ2-7,.,TRBV30,TGTGCCTGGAGTATAGGGCTCGAGCAGTACTTC,CAWSIGLEQYF